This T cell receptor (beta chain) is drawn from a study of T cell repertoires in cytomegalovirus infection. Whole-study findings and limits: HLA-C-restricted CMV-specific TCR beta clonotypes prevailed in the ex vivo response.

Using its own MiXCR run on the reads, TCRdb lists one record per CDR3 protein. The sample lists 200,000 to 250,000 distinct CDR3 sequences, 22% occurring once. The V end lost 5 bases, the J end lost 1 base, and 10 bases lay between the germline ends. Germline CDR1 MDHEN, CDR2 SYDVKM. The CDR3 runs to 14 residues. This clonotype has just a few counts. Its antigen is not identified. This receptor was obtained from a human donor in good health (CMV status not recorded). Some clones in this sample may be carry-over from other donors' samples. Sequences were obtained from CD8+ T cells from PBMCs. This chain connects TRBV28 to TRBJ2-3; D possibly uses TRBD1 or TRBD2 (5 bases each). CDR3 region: CASSRDLGTDTQYF. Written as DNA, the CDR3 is TGTGCCAGCAGTAGGGACCTGGGCACAGATACGCAGTATTTT.